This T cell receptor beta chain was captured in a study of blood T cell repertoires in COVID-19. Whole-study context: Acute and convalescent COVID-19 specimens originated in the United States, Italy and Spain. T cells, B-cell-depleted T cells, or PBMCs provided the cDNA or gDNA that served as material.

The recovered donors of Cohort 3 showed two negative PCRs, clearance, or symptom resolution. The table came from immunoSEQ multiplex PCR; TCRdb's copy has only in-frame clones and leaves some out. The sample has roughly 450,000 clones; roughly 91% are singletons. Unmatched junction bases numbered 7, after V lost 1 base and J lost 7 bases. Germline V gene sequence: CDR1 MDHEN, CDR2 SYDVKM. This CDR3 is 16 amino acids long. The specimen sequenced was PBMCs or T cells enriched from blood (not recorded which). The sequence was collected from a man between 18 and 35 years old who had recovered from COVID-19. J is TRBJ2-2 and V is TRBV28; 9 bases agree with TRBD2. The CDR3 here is CASSLSGGRAGGELFF. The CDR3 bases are TGTGCCAGCAGTTTATCGGGCGGGAGGGCAGGCGGGGAGCTGTTTTTT. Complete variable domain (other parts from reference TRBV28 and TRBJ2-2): DVKVTQSSRYLVKRTGEKVFLECVQDMDHENMFWYRQDPGLGLRLIYFSYDVKMKEKGDIPEGYSVSREKKERFSLILESASTNQTSMYLCASSLSGGRAGGELFFGEGSRLTVL.